Listed below are T cell receptor beta chains from one sample, sequenced in a study of blood T cell repertoires in COVID-19. The table came from immunoSEQ multiplex PCR; TCRdb's copy has only in-frame clones and leaves some out. Among under 120,000 clones listed, approximately 90% were seen once. The sequencing sample was made of peripheral blood. These receptors were collected from an elderly woman with acute or convalescent COVID-19. Both conserved end residues are part of each CDR3. The order of the fields is J gene, V gene, clone size, D gene, CDR3 DNA, CDR3 protein. The D gene is left open where the match is weak. The size field is filled for only some rows; it gives once, few, many or a size class.

J gene: TRBJ2-1
V gene: TRBV9
clone size: -
D gene: TRBD2
CDR3 DNA: TGTGCCAGCAGTTACGCGGGGGGCTTTTACAATGAGCAGTTCTTC
CDR3 protein: CASSYAGGFYNEQFF

J gene: TRBJ1-1
V gene: TRBV18
clone size: -
D gene: TRBD1
CDR3 DNA: TGTGCCAGCTCACCACGGGACAGCTTATTGAACACTGAAGCTTTCTTT
CDR3 protein: CASSPRDSLLNTEAFF

J gene: TRBJ1-5
V gene: TRBV28
clone size: -
D gene: TRBD1
CDR3 DNA: TGTGCCAGCAGTAGCACAGGGGGCGGCAATCAGCCCCAGCATTTT
CDR3 protein: CASSSTGGGNQPQHF

J gene: TRBJ2-1
V gene: TRBV24-1
clone size: -
D gene: -
CDR3 DNA: TGTGCCACCAGTGATTCAGGGTTCCGGGTAGGCTCCTACAATGAGCAGTTCTTC
CDR3 protein: CATSDSGFRVGSYNEQFF

J gene: TRBJ2-1
V gene: TRBV5-1
clone size: -
D gene: TRBD1
CDR3 DNA: TGCGCCAGCAGCTTGGCCGGGGACAGACTGAATGAGCAGTTCTTC
CDR3 protein: CASSLAGDRLNEQFF

J gene: TRBJ2-1
V gene: TRBV28
clone size: -
D gene: TRBD2
CDR3 DNA: TGTGCCAGCAGTCTTACCGGGACTAGCGGGGGAAATGAGCAGTTCTTC
CDR3 protein: CASSLTGTSGGNEQFF

J gene: TRBJ1-5
V gene: TRBV19
clone size: -
D gene: TRBD1
CDR3 DNA: TGTGCCAGCATGACAGGGGAGGGATGGCAGCCCCAGCATTTT
CDR3 protein: CASMTGEGWQPQHF

J gene: TRBJ2-3
V gene: TRBV14
clone size: -
D gene: TRBD2
CDR3 DNA: TGTGCCAGCCGCTCGACTAGCGGGGGGGGAGATACGCAGTATTTT
CDR3 protein: CASRSTSGGGDTQYF

J gene: TRBJ2-7
V gene: TRBV5-1
clone size: -
D gene: -
CDR3 DNA: TGCGCCAGCAGCCCGAGGGGACAAATCCTAACCTACGAGCAGTACTTC
CDR3 protein: CASSPRGQILTYEQYF

J gene: TRBJ2-1
V gene: TRBV2
clone size: -
D gene: -
CDR3 DNA: TGTGCCAGCAACAAACGGGGGGCTGGGTACAATGAGCAGTTCTTC
CDR3 protein: CASNKRGAGYNEQFF

J gene: TRBJ1-6
V gene: TRBV28
clone size: -
D gene: -
CDR3 DNA: TGTGCCAGCAACTTTTCACCAGCCGGGGGTAATTCACCCCTCCACTTT
CDR3 protein: CASNFSPAGGNSPLHF

J gene: TRBJ2-1
V gene: TRBV11-2
clone size: -
D gene: -
CDR3 DNA: TGTGCCAGCAGCTTTCCGGGACACCTCTACAATGAGCAGTTCTTC
CDR3 protein: CASSFPGHLYNEQFF

J gene: TRBJ1-2
V gene: TRBV5-1
clone size: many
D gene: -
CDR3 DNA: TGCGCCAGCAGCATCGACAGCTATGGCTACACCTTC
CDR3 protein: CASSIDSYGYTF

J gene: TRBJ1-4
V gene: TRBV5-1
clone size: -
D gene: TRBD1
CDR3 DNA: TGCGCCAGCAGCTTGGGGACAGGGGAAGAAAAACTGTTTTTT
CDR3 protein: CASSLGTGEEKLFF

J gene: TRBJ2-7
V gene: TRBV6-2/TRBV6-3
clone size: -
D gene: TRBD2
CDR3 DNA: TGTGCCAGCAGTTACGTCGGGAGGGGGTACTTC
CDR3 protein: CASSYVGRGYF

J gene: TRBJ1-2
V gene: TRBV27
clone size: -
D gene: TRBD1
CDR3 DNA: TGTGCCAGCCAACCCGGGACAGGGTCCAGTGGCTACACCTTC
CDR3 protein: CASQPGTGSSGYTF

J gene: TRBJ2-1
V gene: TRBV27
clone size: -
D gene: TRBD2
CDR3 DNA: TGTGCCAGCAGTTCGGGAGGGGCGGGGGAGAATGAGCAGTTCTTC
CDR3 protein: CASSSGGAGENEQFF

J gene: TRBJ1-1
V gene: TRBV2
clone size: -
D gene: -
CDR3 DNA: TGTGCCAGCATTGGGGAGGCTGAAGCTTTCTTT
CDR3 protein: CASIGEAEAFF

J gene: TRBJ2-5
V gene: TRBV11-3
clone size: -
D gene: TRBD2
CDR3 DNA: TGTGCCAGCAGCTCCGGGGGGGACATCCAAGAGACCCAGTACTTC
CDR3 protein: CASSSGGDIQETQYF

J gene: TRBJ2-4
V gene: TRBV24-1
clone size: -
D gene: TRBD2
CDR3 DNA: TGTGCCACCAGTGGCTTTGAGCGGGGAAAAAACATTCAGTACTTC
CDR3 protein: CATSGFERGKNIQYF

J gene: TRBJ2-5
V gene: TRBV5-1
clone size: -
D gene: TRBD2
CDR3 DNA: TGCGCCAGCAGCGCCGGGACTAGCGGGCCTCAAGAGACCCAGTACTTC
CDR3 protein: CASSAGTSGPQETQYF

J gene: TRBJ2-3
V gene: TRBV9
clone size: -
D gene: TRBD2
CDR3 DNA: TGTGCCAGCAGCGTAGGGGCTAGCGGGGCCGCGCACTATACGCAGTATTTT
CDR3 protein: CASSVGASGAAHYTQYF

J gene: TRBJ1-1
V gene: TRBV7-2
clone size: -
D gene: -
CDR3 DNA: TGTGCCAGCAGCAATACAGGGACCCTATCGAACACTGAAGCTTTCTTT
CDR3 protein: CASSNTGTLSNTEAFF

J gene: TRBJ1-1
V gene: TRBV7-9
clone size: once
D gene: -
CDR3 DNA: TGTGCCAGCAGCTTAGCGGCAGGGGCGTACACTGAAGCTTTCTTT
CDR3 protein: CASSLAAGAYTEAFF

J gene: TRBJ1-1
V gene: TRBV5-6
clone size: -
D gene: -
CDR3 DNA: TGTGCCAGCAGCTTGTCGCCCGGGGGAGGTCTAGCTTTCTTT
CDR3 protein: CASSLSPGGGLAFF

J gene: TRBJ2-2
V gene: TRBV5-1
clone size: -
D gene: TRBD1
CDR3 DNA: TGCGCCAGCAGCTTGGTTAGGGGGCGCCTAACCGGGGAGCTGTTTTTT
CDR3 protein: CASSLVRGRLTGELFF

J gene: TRBJ2-7
V gene: TRBV10-2
clone size: -
D gene: TRBD1
CDR3 DNA: TGCGCCAGCAGGGTTTTGGGACAGGGTAACTACGAGCAGTACTTC
CDR3 protein: CASRVLGQGNYEQYF

J gene: TRBJ2-7
V gene: TRBV4-1
clone size: -
D gene: TRBD1
CDR3 DNA: TGCGCCAGCAGCCAAGGGGACAGGACCTCCTACGAGCAGTACTTC
CDR3 protein: CASSQGDRTSYEQYF

J gene: TRBJ2-7
V gene: TRBV2
clone size: -
D gene: TRBD1
CDR3 DNA: TGTGCCAGCAGTGAAGCCGGGACAGGGGGCGCCAAGCAGTACTTC
CDR3 protein: CASSEAGTGGAKQYF

J gene: TRBJ2-2
V gene: TRBV7-7
clone size: -
D gene: -
CDR3 DNA: TGTGCCACTATGGGGGGCACCGGGGAGCTGTTTTTT
CDR3 protein: CATMGGTGELFF

J gene: TRBJ1-1
V gene: TRBV5-1
clone size: -
D gene: -
CDR3 DNA: TGCGCCAGCCGGTGGACAGCTTGGGACACTGAAGCTTTCTTT
CDR3 protein: CASRWTAWDTEAFF

J gene: TRBJ1-1
V gene: TRBV27
clone size: -
D gene: TRBD1
CDR3 DNA: TGTGCCAGCAGATCCTACACCGGGACAGGGGTATCGGGGGGGACTGAAGCTTTCTTT
CDR3 protein: CASRSYTGTGVSGGTEAFF

J gene: TRBJ1-1
V gene: TRBV28
clone size: -
D gene: -
CDR3 DNA: TGTGCCAGCAGCTTAGGGGGGGCTAGGACTGAAGCTTTCTTT
CDR3 protein: CASSLGGARTEAFF

J gene: TRBJ2-1
V gene: TRBV7-6
clone size: -
D gene: TRBD2
CDR3 DNA: TGTGCCAGCAGCTTAGCGGCGGGACTAGCGGGGCTTAACGATGAGCAGTTCTTC
CDR3 protein: CASSLAAGLAGLNDEQFF

J gene: TRBJ2-7
V gene: TRBV19
clone size: few
D gene: TRBD1
CDR3 DNA: TGTGCCAGTAGTATGGGACAGGGCTTCTCCTACGAGCAGTACTTC
CDR3 protein: CASSMGQGFSYEQYF

J gene: TRBJ2-3
V gene: TRBV5-4
clone size: -
D gene: -
CDR3 DNA: TGTGCCAGCAGTTCCTCGTACTGGGATACGCAGTATTTT
CDR3 protein: CASSSSYWDTQYF

J gene: TRBJ1-6
V gene: TRBV5-6
clone size: -
D gene: -
CDR3 DNA: TGTGCCAGCAGCTTGTTGAGGGAGGAACTCCACTTT
CDR3 protein: CASSLLREELHF

J gene: TRBJ2-3
V gene: TRBV4-1
clone size: -
D gene: TRBD2
CDR3 DNA: TGCGCCAGCAGCCAAGGGGTTGCGGGGGGGCCTCGAGATACGCAGTATTTT
CDR3 protein: CASSQGVAGGPRDTQYF

J gene: TRBJ1-4
V gene: TRBV7-9
clone size: -
D gene: -
CDR3 DNA: TGTGCCAGCAGCTTAGGAGGGTTGATTAATGAAAAACTGTTTTTT
CDR3 protein: CASSLGGLINEKLFF

J gene: TRBJ2-7
V gene: TRBV6-5
clone size: -
D gene: TRBD1
CDR3 DNA: TGTGCCAGCAGCGGGACAGTGGGCCACGAGCAGTACTTC
CDR3 protein: CASSGTVGHEQYF

J gene: TRBJ2-7
V gene: TRBV13
clone size: -
D gene: -
CDR3 DNA: TGTGCCAGCAGCCCCGCTAGTGATCTTAGTTACGAGCAGTACTTC
CDR3 protein: CASSPASDLSYEQYF

J gene: TRBJ2-7
V gene: TRBV6-5
clone size: -
D gene: TRBD1
CDR3 DNA: TGTGCCAGCAGGCTGACCGGGACAGGGGACTACGAGCAGTACTTC
CDR3 protein: CASRLTGTGDYEQYF

J gene: TRBJ2-1
V gene: TRBV7-2
clone size: -
D gene: -
CDR3 DNA: TGTGCCAGCAGATTACAGGGAAATGAGCAGTTCTTC
CDR3 protein: CASRLQGNEQFF

J gene: TRBJ2-5
V gene: TRBV5-6
clone size: -
D gene: -
CDR3 DNA: TGTGCCAGCAGCTTGTGGGCGAGGGGGCAAGAGACCCAGTACTTC
CDR3 protein: CASSLWARGQETQYF

J gene: TRBJ1-2
V gene: TRBV2
clone size: -
D gene: TRBD1
CDR3 DNA: TGTGCCAGCAGTTCCCAGGGGGCAACCTATGGCTACACCTTC
CDR3 protein: CASSSQGATYGYTF

J gene: TRBJ1-2
V gene: TRBV7-3
clone size: -
D gene: -
CDR3 DNA: TGTGCCAGTCGAAGGGGCTCGGGCTATGGCTACACCTTC
CDR3 protein: CASRRGSGYGYTF

J gene: TRBJ2-7
V gene: TRBV7-6
clone size: -
D gene: -
CDR3 DNA: TGTGCCAGCAGCTTAGGGCCAATAGCCTCCTACGAGCAGTACTTC
CDR3 protein: CASSLGPIASYEQYF

J gene: TRBJ1-1
V gene: TRBV15
clone size: -
D gene: -
CDR3 DNA: TGTGCCACCAGCAGAGATCGCGGGAACACTGAAGCTTTCTTT
CDR3 protein: CATSRDRGNTEAFF

J gene: TRBJ1-5
V gene: TRBV19
clone size: -
D gene: -
CDR3 DNA: TGTGCCAGTAGCCCGCGGGAGACGGGTCAGCCCCAGCATTTT
CDR3 protein: CASSPRETGQPQHF

J gene: TRBJ2-7
V gene: TRBV7-9
clone size: -
D gene: TRBD1
CDR3 DNA: TGTGCCAGCAGCTTAACGGGGACAGGGGTTTGGTACGAGCAGTACTTC
CDR3 protein: CASSLTGTGVWYEQYF

J gene: TRBJ2-5
V gene: TRBV4-3
clone size: few
D gene: -
CDR3 DNA: TGCGCCAGCAGCCAAGAAAGCGGCAGGGGAGAAGAGACCCAGTACTTC
CDR3 protein: CASSQESGRGEETQYF

J gene: TRBJ2-7
V gene: TRBV6-5
clone size: once
D gene: TRBD1
CDR3 DNA: TGTGCCAGTACCACAGGGGGCGCATTCTACGAGCAGTACTTC
CDR3 protein: CASTTGGAFYEQYF

J gene: TRBJ1-4
V gene: TRBV6-5
clone size: -
D gene: TRBD1
CDR3 DNA: TGTGCCAGCACCCGACAGGGGGGGACTAATGAAAAACTGTTTTTT
CDR3 protein: CASTRQGGTNEKLFF